This T cell receptor beta chain came from a study of T cells after yellow fever vaccination. General study points: Most primary-vaccination clones reappeared after the booster (about 97% CD4, about 90% CD8).

V lost 5 bases and J 0 bases, leaving 13 bases between the germline ends. This CDR3 is built from 15 residues. CDR1 and CDR2 from the germline V gene are KGHSH and LQKENI. Worth noting for this clonotype: Its antigen remains unknown.

Using its own MiXCR run on the 5' RACE reads, TCRdb lists one record per CDR3 protein. The sample has under 550,000 distinct CDR3 sequences; about a fifth are singletons. The clonotype comes from a man younger than 30 who received the YFV17D yellow fever vaccine. J is TRBJ1-1 and V is TRBV18, with D unclear. The source material was PBMCs, sampled about 21 days after the first yellow fever vaccination. CDR3 DNA: TGTGCCAGCTCAAACTCCCGGACGGTGAACACTGAAGCTTTCTTT. It codes for CASSNSRTVNTEAFF.